This TCR beta chain was captured in a study of T cells in Graves' hyperthyroidism and ophthalmopathy. Amplification of TCR beta CDR3 regions was performed using RNA transcripts as template. An initial round of RT-PCR targeting the TCR CDR3 relied on the HTBI primer set. TCRdb called the multiplex PCR reads again in MiXCR, with one record for every CDR3 protein. This table has over 200,000 distinct CDR3 sequences, over 15% appearing once. This clonotype appeared many times. The germline gives CDR1 MNHNS, CDR2 SASEGT. Germline trimming cut 4 bases from V and 4 bases from J; bases unmatched to any gene: 5. This CDR3 has 15 residues.

This chain joins TRBV6-1 and TRBJ2-5, with 11 positions matching TRBD2. The sequence derives from a man aged 45-65 years with Graves' hyperthyroidism. Specimen: blood. CDR3 region: CASSVGLAGGETQYF. The CDR3 DNA sequence: TGTGCCAGCAGTGTCGGGCTAGCGGGAGGAGAGACCCAGTACTTC.